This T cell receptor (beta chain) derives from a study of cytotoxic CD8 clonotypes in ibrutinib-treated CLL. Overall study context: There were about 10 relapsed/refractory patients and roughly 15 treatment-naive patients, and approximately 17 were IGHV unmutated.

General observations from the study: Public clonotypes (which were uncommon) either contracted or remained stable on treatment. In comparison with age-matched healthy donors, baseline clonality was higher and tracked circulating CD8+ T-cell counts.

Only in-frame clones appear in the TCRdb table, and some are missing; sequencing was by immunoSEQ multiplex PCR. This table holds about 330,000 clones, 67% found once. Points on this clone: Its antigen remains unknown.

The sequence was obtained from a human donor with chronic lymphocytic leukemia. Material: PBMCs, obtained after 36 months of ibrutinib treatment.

In DNA, the CDR3 is TGCAGCGTTGAATCAACGGGAGGGTTTGTGGACAATGAGCAGTTCTTC. This codes for CSVESTGGFVDNEQFF. The chain carries TRBV29-1 and TRBJ2-1, with 8 bases identical to TRBD2. This CDR3 is built from 16 residues. Unmatched junction bases numbered 11, after V lost 2 bases and J lost 5 bases. The germline V gene has CDR1 SQVTM and CDR2 ANQGSEA.